Listed below are T cell receptor beta chains from one sample, sequenced in a study of blood T cell repertoires in COVID-19. The repertoire was sequenced with immunoSEQ multiplex PCR; TCRdb's copy has only in-frame clones and lacks some. The data show around 250,000 clones, around 84% seen once. Material for sequencing was PBMCs or T cells enriched from blood (not recorded which). Source of these receptors: a woman between 45 and 60 years old who had been exposed to COVID-19. Each CDR3 is given with its conserved first and last residue. Fields, in order: clone size, J gene, V gene, D gene, CDR3 DNA, CDR3 protein. D genes are given only for firm matches. Some rows mark clone size as missing; the rest say once, few, many or name a class of expanded clone.

abundance: .
j_gene: TRBJ2-3
v_gene: TRBV30
d_gene: TRBD2
CDR3nt: TGTGCCTGGAGTGTAGGTAGCGGGGGTCCAGATACGCAGTATTTT
CDR3aa: CAWSVGSGGPDTQYF

abundance: .
j_gene: TRBJ1-6
v_gene: TRBV2
d_gene: .
CDR3nt: TGTGCCAGCAGCCCGCGCTCCCCGAGCTCCTATAATTCACCCCTCCACTTT
CDR3aa: CASSPRSPSSYNSPLHF

abundance: .
j_gene: TRBJ2-3
v_gene: TRBV5-1
d_gene: .
CDR3nt: TGCGCCAGCAGCTTGACACCCACGTCAGATACGCAGTATTTT
CDR3aa: CASSLTPTSDTQYF

abundance: few
j_gene: TRBJ2-5
v_gene: TRBV21-1
d_gene: .
CDR3nt: TGTGCCAGCAGCAAATTAAAGGAGCGAAGTGATGGGACCCAGTACTTC
CDR3aa: CASSKLKERSDGTQYF

abundance: .
j_gene: TRBJ1-2
v_gene: TRBV5-1
d_gene: .
CDR3nt: TGCGCCAGCAACTCAGGCTATGGCTACACCTTC
CDR3aa: CASNSGYGYTF

abundance: .
j_gene: TRBJ2-1
v_gene: TRBV5-1
d_gene: TRBD2
CDR3nt: TGCGCCAGCAGCTTGACTAGCGGGGGGCCCGATGAGCAGTTCTTC
CDR3aa: CASSLTSGGPDEQFF

abundance: .
j_gene: TRBJ2-7
v_gene: TRBV19
d_gene: .
CDR3nt: TGTGCCAGTAGACCGAGCTTTAGCTCCTACGAGCAGTACTTC
CDR3aa: CASRPSFSSYEQYF

abundance: .
j_gene: TRBJ2-1
v_gene: TRBV6-1
d_gene: TRBD2
CDR3nt: TGTGCCAGCAGGGAAGCTAGCGGGGGGATGGATGAGCAGTTCTTC
CDR3aa: CASREASGGMDEQFF

abundance: .
j_gene: TRBJ2-7
v_gene: TRBV5-4
d_gene: .
CDR3nt: TGTGCCAGCAGCCAATACCCGGAGCAGCGTTACGAGCAGTACTTC
CDR3aa: CASSQYPEQRYEQYF

abundance: .
j_gene: TRBJ1-6
v_gene: TRBV5-1
d_gene: TRBD1
CDR3nt: TGCGCCAGCAGCCAAGGACAGGGCGGTTCACCCCTCCACTTT
CDR3aa: CASSQGQGGSPLHF

abundance: .
j_gene: TRBJ1-6
v_gene: TRBV25-1
d_gene: .
CDR3nt: TGTGCCAGCAGTTCGACTACCGGCGCCTATAATTCACCCCTCCACTTT
CDR3aa: CASSSTTGAYNSPLHF

abundance: .
j_gene: TRBJ1-6
v_gene: TRBV7-6
d_gene: .
CDR3nt: TGTGCCAGCAGCTTAGTACATCATCAGGGGAGATCACCCCTCCACTTT
CDR3aa: CASSLVHHQGRSPLHF

abundance: .
j_gene: TRBJ1-6
v_gene: TRBV10-3
d_gene: .
CDR3nt: TGTGCCATCGGAGAGGGCAGGTCAAATTCACCCCTCCACTTT
CDR3aa: CAIGEGRSNSPLHF

abundance: .
j_gene: TRBJ1-1
v_gene: TRBV24-1
d_gene: TRBD1
CDR3nt: TGTGCCACCAGGGACAGGTTGAACACTGAAGCTTTCTTT
CDR3aa: CATRDRLNTEAFF

abundance: .
j_gene: TRBJ1-5
v_gene: TRBV19
d_gene: TRBD1
CDR3nt: TGTGCCAGTACTAACGGGCAGGGGGATGGTCAGCCCCAGCATTTT
CDR3aa: CASTNGQGDGQPQHF

abundance: .
j_gene: TRBJ1-1
v_gene: TRBV14
d_gene: .
CDR3nt: TGTGCCAGCAGCCAAGACTGGAACACTGAAGCTTTCTTT
CDR3aa: CASSQDWNTEAFF

abundance: .
j_gene: TRBJ2-7
v_gene: TRBV28
d_gene: .
CDR3nt: TGTGCCAGCAGCTCCCCGAGGCAAAATACCAAGCAGTACTTC
CDR3aa: CASSSPRQNTKQYF

abundance: .
j_gene: TRBJ1-2
v_gene: TRBV10-2
d_gene: .
CDR3nt: TGCGCCAGCGGGGGATCCAAGGGGGCTAACTATGGCTACACCTTC
CDR3aa: CASGGSKGANYGYTF

abundance: few
j_gene: TRBJ1-5
v_gene: TRBV15
d_gene: .
CDR3nt: TGTGCCACCAGGACAGAACCTGGCAATCAGCCCCAGCATTTT
CDR3aa: CATRTEPGNQPQHF

abundance: .
j_gene: TRBJ2-4
v_gene: TRBV7-8
d_gene: TRBD2
CDR3nt: TGTGCCAGCAGCTTAGGTAGCGGGGCTGTTCAGTACTTC
CDR3aa: CASSLGSGAVQYF

abundance: .
j_gene: TRBJ2-1
v_gene: TRBV10-2
d_gene: TRBD2
CDR3nt: TGCGCCAGCAGTGCCCCTTCGACTAGCTATGAGCAGTTCTTC
CDR3aa: CASSAPSTSYEQFF

abundance: .
j_gene: TRBJ2-3
v_gene: TRBV25-1
d_gene: .
CDR3nt: TGTGCCAGCAGTTCCCCGATAAGAGGAGATACGCAGTATTTT
CDR3aa: CASSSPIRGDTQYF

abundance: .
j_gene: TRBJ2-7
v_gene: TRBV7-7
d_gene: TRBD1
CDR3nt: TGTGCCAGCAGCTTAGCGACAGGGAGCTCCTACGAGCAGTACTTC
CDR3aa: CASSLATGSSYEQYF

abundance: .
j_gene: TRBJ1-6
v_gene: TRBV6-4
d_gene: .
CDR3nt: TGTGCCAGCAAGACGGGGAGCTCCTATAATTCACCCCTCCACTTT
CDR3aa: CASKTGSSYNSPLHF

abundance: .
j_gene: TRBJ1-4
v_gene: TRBV6-5
d_gene: TRBD1
CDR3nt: TGTGCCCTCGGGACAGGTTTAACTAATGAAAAACTGTTTTTT
CDR3aa: CALGTGLTNEKLFF

abundance: once
j_gene: TRBJ2-3
v_gene: TRBV7-9
d_gene: TRBD2
CDR3nt: TGTGCCAGCAGCGAGGACGGGAGGGGCACAGATACGCAGTATTTT
CDR3aa: CASSEDGRGTDTQYF

abundance: .
j_gene: TRBJ1-6
v_gene: TRBV2
d_gene: .
CDR3nt: TGTGCCAGCACGGGAGAGGAATTCACCCTCCACTTT
CDR3aa: CASTGEEFTLHF

abundance: .
j_gene: TRBJ1-1
v_gene: TRBV19
d_gene: .
CDR3nt: TGTGCCAGTACCCTGGGACCGCGAGGGGGATACACTGAAGCTTTCTTT
CDR3aa: CASTLGPRGGYTEAFF

abundance: few
j_gene: TRBJ2-2
v_gene: TRBV5-1
d_gene: .
CDR3nt: TGCGCCAGCAGCTTTAGCGGGGAGCTGTTTTTT
CDR3aa: CASSFSGELFF

abundance: .
j_gene: TRBJ2-5
v_gene: TRBV11-2
d_gene: TRBD2
CDR3nt: TGTGCCAGCAGCTCCAGCGGGGGGGCCTTAGAGACCCAGTACTTC
CDR3aa: CASSSSGGALETQYF

abundance: .
j_gene: TRBJ1-1
v_gene: TRBV10-3
d_gene: TRBD1
CDR3nt: TGTGCCACCCGGCTGACAGGGTCTGGCACTGAAGCTTTCTTT
CDR3aa: CATRLTGSGTEAFF

abundance: .
j_gene: TRBJ2-7
v_gene: TRBV6-2/TRBV6-3
d_gene: .
CDR3nt: TGTGCCAGCAGTTATGGGGGGGCGTCCTACGAGCAGTACTTC
CDR3aa: CASSYGGASYEQYF

abundance: .
j_gene: TRBJ1-2
v_gene: TRBV5-6
d_gene: .
CDR3nt: TGTGCCAGCAGCTTGGTTGCGGTTAACTATGGCTACACCTTC
CDR3aa: CASSLVAVNYGYTF

abundance: once
j_gene: TRBJ1-2
v_gene: TRBV9
d_gene: TRBD1
CDR3nt: TGTGCCAGCAGCCCCCGGACAGGGGGCGGATATGGCTACACCTTC
CDR3aa: CASSPRTGGGYGYTF

abundance: .
j_gene: TRBJ2-2
v_gene: TRBV27
d_gene: .
CDR3nt: TGTGCCAGCAGCCCGACCAGGGTGAGCACCGGGGAGCTGTTTTTT
CDR3aa: CASSPTRVSTGELFF

abundance: .
j_gene: TRBJ1-1
v_gene: TRBV19
d_gene: .
CDR3nt: TGTGCCAGTAGTACCCGACAGAACACTGAAGCTTTCTTT
CDR3aa: CASSTRQNTEAFF

abundance: .
j_gene: TRBJ1-5
v_gene: TRBV5-1
d_gene: TRBD1
CDR3nt: TGCGCCAGCAGCTTGGGGGCAGGGGGGATGGATCAGCCCCAGCATTTT
CDR3aa: CASSLGAGGMDQPQHF